A selection of T cell receptor beta chains follows, all from one sample in a study of T cells in localized non-small cell lung cancer. The table came from immunoSEQ multiplex PCR; TCRdb's copy has only in-frame clones and leaves some out. The repertoire holds approximately 35,000 clones, with around 93% as singletons. This material consisted of PBMCs, taken before any cancer treatment. These receptors came from a man between 40 and 70 years old with stage II lung adenocarcinoma. Both conserved end residues are part of each CDR3. A D gene is named only where the DNA matches it firmly. Only part of the rows carry a size: once, few, many, or a class if the clone is expanded.

V: TRBV19; D: -; size: few; J: TRBJ1-2; CDR3: CASRQVGFYGYTF; DNA: TGTGCCAGTAGGCAGGTCGGATTTTATGGCTACACCTTC
V: TRBV5-8; D: TRBD1; size: -; J: TRBJ2-1; CDR3: CASSQEGTGGNEQFF; DNA: TGTGCCAGCAGCCAAGAGGGGACAGGGGGCAATGAGCAGTTCTTC
V: TRBV11-3; D: TRBD2; size: -; J: TRBJ2-2; CDR3: CASSFGRGNTGELFF; DNA: TGTGCCAGCAGCTTCGGGAGGGGGAACACCGGGGAGCTGTTTTTT
V: TRBV2; D: TRBD2; size: once; J: TRBJ2-2; CDR3: CASSEASGRTGELFF; DNA: TGTGCCAGCAGTGAGGCTAGCGGGCGGACCGGGGAGCTGTTTTTT
V: TRBV6-1; D: -; size: -; J: TRBJ2-3; CDR3: CASSDPVAPQYF; DNA: TGTGCCAGCAGTGATCCGGTAGCTCCGCAGTATTTT
V: TRBV21-1; D: -; size: large; J: TRBJ1-1; CDR3: CASSPDPGKDITEAFF; DNA: TGTGCCAGCAGCCCCGACCCAGGTAAGGATATCACTGAAGCTTTCTTT
V: TRBV7-3; D: -; size: -; J: TRBJ2-7; CDR3: CASSLTSLLSGLRGSDEQYF; DNA: TGTGCCAGCAGCTTAACTAGCCTTCTATCCGGGCTTAGGGGGTCGGACGAGCAGTACTTC
V: TRBV27; D: -; size: -; J: TRBJ1-5; CDR3: CASSPVGGYGYSNQPQHF; DNA: TGTGCCAGCAGCCCCGTGGGGGGCTACGGGTATAGCAATCAGCCCCAGCATTTT
V: TRBV18; D: -; size: -; J: TRBJ2-7; CDR3: CASSPGHNYEQYF; DNA: TGTGCCAGCTCACCAGGACACAACTACGAGCAGTACTTC
V: TRBV9; D: TRBD2; size: -; J: TRBJ2-1; CDR3: CASSVKVAGGPYNEQFF; DNA: TGTGCCAGCAGCGTGAAGGTAGCGGGAGGCCCCTACAATGAGCAGTTCTTC
V: TRBV4-2; D: TRBD2; size: -; J: TRBJ2-1; CDR3: CASSQLSGLEGNEQFF; DNA: TGTGCCAGCAGCCAATTGTCGGGACTAGAAGGCAATGAGCAGTTCTTC
V: TRBV7-8; D: TRBD2; size: once; J: TRBJ2-7; CDR3: CASSLERISGHPGEQYF; DNA: TGTGCCAGCAGCTTAGAGAGAATTAGCGGGCATCCGGGCGAGCAGTACTTC
V: TRBV4-3; D: -; size: -; J: TRBJ2-1; CDR3: CASSQDGWFNEQFF; DNA: TGCGCCAGCAGCCAAGATGGATGGTTCAATGAGCAGTTCTTC
V: TRBV7-6; D: TRBD1; size: -; J: TRBJ2-2; CDR3: CASRLGTGGTVGELFF; DNA: TGTGCCAGCAGATTGGGGACAGGGGGGACTGTCGGGGAGCTGTTTTTT
V: TRBV27; D: TRBD2; size: -; J: TRBJ2-3; CDR3: CASSYGLARDTQYF; DNA: TGTGCCAGCAGTTATGGACTAGCAAGAGATACGCAGTATTTT
V: TRBV19; D: TRBD1; size: -; J: TRBJ1-4; CDR3: CASSTVHPDPGTVNEKLFF; DNA: TGTGCCAGTAGTACCGTCCACCCCGATCCCGGGACAGTTAATGAAAAACTGTTTTTT
V: TRBV28; D: -; size: -; J: TRBJ2-7; CDR3: CASAMEGYRTYEQYF; DNA: TGTGCCAGCGCCATGGAAGGTTACCGAACCTACGAGCAGTACTTC
V: TRBV11-2; D: -; size: -; J: TRBJ1-4; CDR3: CASSLVTPGMGSSNEKLFF; DNA: TGTGCCAGCAGCTTAGTTACTCCTGGGATGGGGTCTTCTAATGAAAAACTGTTTTTT
V: TRBV27; D: TRBD2; size: -; J: TRBJ2-1; CDR3: CASSPSSGGNNEQFF; DNA: TGTGCCAGCAGTCCCTCTAGCGGGGGGAACAATGAGCAGTTCTTC
V: TRBV7-3; D: -; size: -; J: TRBJ1-5; CDR3: CASSLGTDRGQPQHF; DNA: TGTGCCAGCAGCTTAGGAACGGACAGAGGTCAGCCCCAGCATTTT
V: TRBV20-1; D: -; size: -; J: TRBJ2-2; CDR3: CSASGTGELFF; DNA: TGCAGTGCTAGTGGCACCGGGGAGCTGTTTTTT
V: TRBV7-6; D: TRBD2; size: -; J: TRBJ2-7; CDR3: CASSLGRAGDGHEQYF; DNA: TGTGCCAGCAGTTTAGGACGAGCGGGAGACGGCCACGAGCAGTACTTC
V: TRBV12-5; D: TRBD1; size: -; J: TRBJ2-7; CDR3: CASTGDRNFYEQYF; DNA: TGTGCTAGTACCGGGGACAGGAATTTCTACGAGCAGTACTTC
V: TRBV7-3; D: TRBD1; size: -; J: TRBJ2-7; CDR3: CASSPGQGFGQYF; DNA: TGTGCCAGCAGCCCGGGACAGGGGTTTGGGCAGTACTTC
V: TRBV7-8; D: -; size: -; J: TRBJ1-1; CDR3: CASSQGGNTEAFF; DNA: TGTGCCAGCAGCCAAGGGGGGAACACTGAAGCTTTCTTT
V: TRBV12-2; D: -; size: -; J: TRBJ2-1; CDR3: CASRFNSDPFF; DNA: TGTGCAAGTCGCTTTAACTCGGACCCGTTCTTC
V: TRBV19; D: TRBD1; size: -; J: TRBJ1-1; CDR3: CASSTSGTGLHTEAFF; DNA: TGTGCCAGTAGTACTTCCGGGACAGGGTTACACACTGAAGCTTTCTTT
V: TRBV19; D: -; size: once; J: TRBJ2-2; CDR3: CASRWGAGELFF; DNA: TGTGCCAGTCGATGGGGGGCCGGGGAGCTGTTTTTT
V: TRBV5-1; D: -; size: -; J: TRBJ1-1; CDR3: CASSSLGVGMNTEAFF; DNA: TGCGCCAGCAGCTCCTTGGGGGTGGGGATGAACACTGAAGCTTTCTTT
V: TRBV4-3; D: -; size: -; J: TRBJ2-2; CDR3: CASSQDGTSGELFF; DNA: TGCGCCAGCAGCCAAGATGGGACCTCAGGGGAGCTGTTTTTT
V: TRBV6-1; D: -; size: -; J: TRBJ2-5; CDR3: CASRFGTSQETQYF; DNA: TGTGCCAGCAGGTTCGGGACCTCCCAAGAGACCCAGTACTTC
V: TRBV5-1; D: TRBD1; size: -; J: TRBJ2-2; CDR3: CASSSGQKGTGELFF; DNA: TGCGCCAGCAGCTCGGGACAGAAAGGCACCGGGGAGCTGTTTTTT
V: TRBV5-1; D: TRBD1; size: -; J: TRBJ1-4; CDR3: CASSGQGQALEKLFF; DNA: TGCGCCAGCAGCGGGCAAGGACAGGCCCTAGAAAAACTGTTTTTT
V: TRBV18; D: -; size: -; J: TRBJ2-5; CDR3: CASSSIGVGETQYF; DNA: TGTGCCAGCTCGTCAATCGGGGTGGGAGAGACCCAGTACTTC
V: TRBV2; D: -; size: -; J: TRBJ2-5; CDR3: CASNPGRLQETQYF; DNA: TGTGCCAGCAACCCTGGACGGTTACAAGAGACCCAGTACTTC
V: TRBV7-2; D: -; size: -; J: TRBJ1-3; CDR3: CASSPGRAATGNTIYF; DNA: TGTGCCAGCAGTCCCGGTCGGGCAGCTACTGGAAACACCATATATTTT
V: TRBV5-4; D: -; size: -; J: TRBJ1-2; CDR3: CASSLEGTRTIYGYTF; DNA: TGTGCCAGCAGCTTGGAGGGGACAAGGACCATCTATGGCTACACCTTC
V: TRBV18; D: -; size: once; J: TRBJ1-1; CDR3: CASSPDEGTEAFF; DNA: TGTGCCAGCTCACCAGATGAGGGCACTGAAGCCTTCTTT
V: TRBV5-4; D: -; size: -; J: TRBJ2-7; CDR3: CASSFNRGYEQYF; DNA: TGTGCCAGCAGCTTCAATAGAGGCTACGAGCAGTACTTC
V: TRBV7-2; D: -; size: -; J: TRBJ1-2; CDR3: CATDMGMRDGYTF; DNA: TGTGCCACCGACATGGGGATGAGGGATGGCTACACCTTC
V: TRBV5-5; D: -; size: once; J: TRBJ1-2; CDR3: CASSPGDRFNYGYTF; DNA: TGTGCCAGCAGCCCCGGTGACAGGTTTAACTATGGCTACACCTTC
V: TRBV6-6; D: TRBD1; size: -; J: TRBJ1-5; CDR3: CASSSGQGNQPQHF; DNA: TGTGCCAGCAGCTCGGGACAGGGGAACCAGCCCCAGCATTTT
V: TRBV7-2; D: TRBD2; size: -; J: TRBJ2-7; CDR3: CASSLGVASGSSYEQYF; DNA: TGTGCCAGCAGCTTAGGGGTGGCTAGCGGGAGTTCCTACGAGCAGTACTTC